This T cell receptor beta chain comes out of a study of shared clonotypes between healthy human individuals. The study drew its donors from healthy HIV-negative adults without recent acute infections or vaccinations. Generated by immunoSEQ multiplex PCR, the TCRdb table keeps only in-frame clones and is missing some. Among around 1.1 million clones listed, roughly 74% were seen once. A word on this clone: Its antigen is not identified.

Whole-study findings and limits: Four donors shared 5% to 5.5% of their naive CD4 clonotypes. Clonotypes shared by all four sorted-subset donors had higher generation probabilities than non-shared clonotypes.

The sequenced material came from memory CD4+ T cells from PBMCs. Subset meaning: CD45RA-negative fraction. The sequence came from a man aged 18 to 30 in good health. Some clones in this sample may be carry-over from other donors' samples.

The CDR3 reads CASSHPDRGRETQYF. The CDR3 DNA sequence: TGCGCCAGCAGCCACCCGGACAGGGGCAGGGAGACCCAGTACTTC. J is TRBJ2-5 and V is TRBV4-1; 9 nucleotides align to TRBD1. CDR3 size: 15 residues. Germline CDR1 reads MGHRA; CDR2 reads YSYEKL. With V trimmed by 3 bases and J by 5 bases, 7 bases remained unmatched.